The rows below give T cell receptor beta chains drawn from one sample of a study of blood T cell repertoires in COVID-19. The repertoire was sequenced with immunoSEQ multiplex PCR; TCRdb's copy has only in-frame clones and lacks some. The table shows 140,000 to 150,000 clones, with approximately 90% occurring only once. The sample consisted of PBMCs or T cells enriched from blood (not recorded which). All receptors come from a woman aged 30 to 39 with acute COVID-19. Both conserved end residues are part of each CDR3. D genes are given only for firm matches. Only part of the rows carry a size: once, few, many, or a class if the clone is expanded.

v_call: TRBV5-4
clone_size: -
j_call: TRBJ1-6
cdr3_length: 14
d_call: -
cdr3_nt: TGTGCCAGCAGCTTGGAGGGGCTAGGCTCACCCCTCCACTTT
cdr3_aa: CASSLEGLGSPLHF

v_call: TRBV25-1
clone_size: -
j_call: TRBJ1-3
cdr3_length: 16
d_call: -
cdr3_nt: TGTGCCAGCAGTGGCGGGACGCAGAGCTCTGGAAACACCATATATTTT
cdr3_aa: CASSGGTQSSGNTIYF

v_call: TRBV27
clone_size: -
j_call: TRBJ2-6
cdr3_length: 17
d_call: -
cdr3_nt: TGTGCCAGCAGTGTGTTGGACAGCGACTCTGGGGCCAACGTCCTGACTTTC
cdr3_aa: CASSVLDSDSGANVLTF

v_call: TRBV3-1/TRBV3-2
clone_size: -
j_call: TRBJ1-4
cdr3_length: 16
d_call: -
cdr3_nt: TGTGCCAGCAGCCAAGAGTCTAAACTGTTTAATGAAAAACTGTTTTTT
cdr3_aa: CASSQESKLFNEKLFF

v_call: TRBV20-1
clone_size: -
j_call: TRBJ2-7
cdr3_length: 15
d_call: -
cdr3_nt: TGCAGTGCTAGTGGGGCTAGCTCTTTCCTCTACGAGCAGTACTTC
cdr3_aa: CSASGASSFLYEQYF

v_call: TRBV7-3
clone_size: once
j_call: TRBJ1-1
cdr3_length: 14
d_call: -
cdr3_nt: TGTGCCAGCAGCTTAACAGGAGTGAACACTGAAGCTTTCTTT
cdr3_aa: CASSLTGVNTEAFF

v_call: TRBV15
clone_size: -
j_call: TRBJ2-6
cdr3_length: 17
d_call: -
cdr3_nt: TGTGCCACCAGCAGAGATCAAGGGGAGGCTGGGGCCAACGTCCTGACTTTC
cdr3_aa: CATSRDQGEAGANVLTF

v_call: TRBV28
clone_size: -
j_call: TRBJ2-7
cdr3_length: 16
d_call: TRBD1
cdr3_nt: TGTGCCAGCAGTCTCCGACAGGGTTGGACGCCCTACGAGCAGTACTTC
cdr3_aa: CASSLRQGWTPYEQYF

v_call: TRBV5-1
clone_size: -
j_call: TRBJ1-1
cdr3_length: 14
d_call: -
cdr3_nt: TGCGCCAGCAGCTTGGCCGCGACAGACACTGAAGCTTTCTTT
cdr3_aa: CASSLAATDTEAFF

v_call: TRBV9
clone_size: -
j_call: TRBJ2-1
cdr3_length: 16
d_call: TRBD2
cdr3_nt: TGTGCCAGCAGCGTTTCACTAGCGGGAGCCTACAATGAGCAGTTCTTC
cdr3_aa: CASSVSLAGAYNEQFF

v_call: TRBV6-6
clone_size: -
j_call: TRBJ2-3
cdr3_length: 14
d_call: TRBD2
cdr3_nt: TGTGCCAGCACCCTAGCGGGTCCGCAGGATACGCAGTATTTT
cdr3_aa: CASTLAGPQDTQYF

v_call: TRBV7-2
clone_size: once
j_call: TRBJ2-5
cdr3_length: 16
d_call: TRBD1
cdr3_nt: TGTGCCAGCAGCTTAGCTCGGACAGGGGGCGGGGAGACCCAGTACTTC
cdr3_aa: CASSLARTGGGETQYF

v_call: TRBV9
clone_size: -
j_call: TRBJ2-3
cdr3_length: 14
d_call: TRBD2
cdr3_nt: TGTGCCAGCAGCTCTAGCGGAAAGGCGGATACGCAGTATTTT
cdr3_aa: CASSSSGKADTQYF

v_call: TRBV28
clone_size: -
j_call: TRBJ1-1
cdr3_length: 16
d_call: -
cdr3_nt: TGTGCCAGCAGTTTAGGGTCAGCGGTATATGACACTGAAGCTTTCTTT
cdr3_aa: CASSLGSAVYDTEAFF

v_call: TRBV6-5
clone_size: -
j_call: TRBJ1-2
cdr3_length: 15
d_call: -
cdr3_nt: TGTGCCAGCAGTTATAGTGGAGAATTATACTATGGCTACACCTTC
cdr3_aa: CASSYSGELYYGYTF

v_call: TRBV11-2
clone_size: -
j_call: TRBJ1-1
cdr3_length: 15
d_call: TRBD1
cdr3_nt: TGTGCCAGCAGCCTACAGGGGGCCGGAGTATCTGAAGCTTTCTTT
cdr3_aa: CASSLQGAGVSEAFF

v_call: TRBV18
clone_size: -
j_call: TRBJ2-3
cdr3_length: 13
d_call: TRBD1
cdr3_nt: TGTGCCAGCTCAGACAGGGGGCTTGATACGCAGTATTTT
cdr3_aa: CASSDRGLDTQYF

v_call: TRBV27
clone_size: -
j_call: TRBJ1-6
cdr3_length: 13
d_call: -
cdr3_nt: TGTGCCAGCAGCTACAAACAGGGCTCACCCCTCCACTTT
cdr3_aa: CASSYKQGSPLHF

v_call: TRBV7-2
clone_size: -
j_call: TRBJ1-2
cdr3_length: 15
d_call: TRBD1
cdr3_nt: TGTGCCAGCAGGGATCCGGGACAGGGGTTATATGGCTACACCTTC
cdr3_aa: CASRDPGQGLYGYTF

v_call: TRBV12-5
clone_size: -
j_call: TRBJ1-2
cdr3_length: 18
d_call: -
cdr3_nt: TGTGCTAGTGGTTTGCCCCCTCTTCGGAACAGCACAAACTATGGCTACACCTTC
cdr3_aa: CASGLPPLRNSTNYGYTF

v_call: TRBV21-1
clone_size: -
j_call: TRBJ1-6
cdr3_length: 15
d_call: -
cdr3_nt: TGTGCCAGCAGCAAGAAAGGAGACGGCAATTCACCCCTCCACTTT
cdr3_aa: CASSKKGDGNSPLHF

v_call: TRBV6-2/TRBV6-3
clone_size: -
j_call: TRBJ2-1
cdr3_length: 15
d_call: -
cdr3_nt: TGTGCCAGCAGTTGGTCGGGAAGTAATTACAATGAGCAGTTCTTC
cdr3_aa: CASSWSGSNYNEQFF

v_call: TRBV7-2
clone_size: -
j_call: TRBJ1-5
cdr3_length: 14
d_call: -
cdr3_nt: TGTGCCAGCAGCTTAGAGAGGGGCAATCAGCCCCAGCATTTT
cdr3_aa: CASSLERGNQPQHF

v_call: TRBV7-9
clone_size: -
j_call: TRBJ2-7
cdr3_length: 17
d_call: -
cdr3_nt: TGTGCCAGCAGCTCTGGGGGGAGATCCGGTTTCTCCTACGAGCAGTACTTC
cdr3_aa: CASSSGGRSGFSYEQYF

v_call: TRBV7-9
clone_size: -
j_call: TRBJ1-5
cdr3_length: 15
d_call: -
cdr3_nt: TGTGCCAGCAGCTTAGATGGGGGGGGCAATCAGCCCCAGCATTTT
cdr3_aa: CASSLDGGGNQPQHF

v_call: TRBV28
clone_size: -
j_call: TRBJ2-5
cdr3_length: 14
d_call: -
cdr3_nt: TGTGCCAGCAGTTTAGACGGCGGGCAAGAGACCCAGTACTTC
cdr3_aa: CASSLDGGQETQYF

v_call: TRBV5-4
clone_size: -
j_call: TRBJ1-2
cdr3_length: 15
d_call: TRBD1
cdr3_nt: TGTGCCAGCAGCGCCGGGACAGGGAATCCCTATGGCTACACCTTC
cdr3_aa: CASSAGTGNPYGYTF

v_call: TRBV18
clone_size: -
j_call: TRBJ1-1
cdr3_length: 11
d_call: -
cdr3_nt: TGTGCCAGCTCACAAAGGGGTGAAGCTTTCTTT
cdr3_aa: CASSQRGEAFF

v_call: TRBV6-5
clone_size: -
j_call: TRBJ2-7
cdr3_length: 13
d_call: -
cdr3_nt: TGTGCCAGCAACCCAACGGACAGCGGCGAGCAGTACTTC
cdr3_aa: CASNPTDSGEQYF

v_call: TRBV7-9
clone_size: -
j_call: TRBJ2-7
cdr3_length: 13
d_call: -
cdr3_nt: TGTGCCAGCAGCGCCAGGTCGTCCTACGAGCAGTACTTC
cdr3_aa: CASSARSSYEQYF

v_call: TRBV5-1
clone_size: -
j_call: TRBJ2-7
cdr3_length: 17
d_call: TRBD1
cdr3_nt: TGCGCCAGCAGCCCGACCATACCGGGACAGGGAGACTACGAGCAGTACTTC
cdr3_aa: CASSPTIPGQGDYEQYF

v_call: TRBV28
clone_size: -
j_call: TRBJ2-3
cdr3_length: 13
d_call: TRBD2
cdr3_nt: TGTGCCAGCAGTCGCGGTACTAGCGGGATTAAGTATTTT
cdr3_aa: CASSRGTSGIKYF

v_call: TRBV25-1
clone_size: -
j_call: TRBJ2-2
cdr3_length: 13
d_call: TRBD1
cdr3_nt: TGTGCCAGCAGCGCAGGGGGTCCCGGGGAGCTGTTTTTT
cdr3_aa: CASSAGGPGELFF

v_call: TRBV6-2/TRBV6-3
clone_size: few
j_call: TRBJ2-2
cdr3_length: 13
d_call: -
cdr3_nt: TGTGCCAGCAGTTACCGTGACACCGGGGAGCTGTTTTTT
cdr3_aa: CASSYRDTGELFF

v_call: TRBV5-1
clone_size: once
j_call: TRBJ1-2
cdr3_length: 13
d_call: -
cdr3_nt: TGCGCCCCCCTCCTGGGGGCCCCGGATGGCTACACCTTC
cdr3_aa: CAPLLGAPDGYTF

v_call: TRBV4-3
clone_size: -
j_call: TRBJ2-1
cdr3_length: 14
d_call: -
cdr3_nt: TGCGCCAGCAGCCAAGATCGAAAAACCTCTATGCAGTTCTTC
cdr3_aa: CASSQDRKTSMQFF

v_call: TRBV19
clone_size: -
j_call: TRBJ2-3
cdr3_length: 14
d_call: TRBD2
cdr3_nt: TGTGCCAGTAGTATCAGCGGGAGGGCAGATACGCAGTATTTT
cdr3_aa: CASSISGRADTQYF

v_call: TRBV28
clone_size: -
j_call: TRBJ2-4
cdr3_length: 17
d_call: TRBD2
cdr3_nt: TGTGCCAGCAGTCGGGTGCCGGGAGGCTTTGACAAAAACATTCAGTACTTC
cdr3_aa: CASSRVPGGFDKNIQYF

v_call: TRBV27
clone_size: -
j_call: TRBJ1-5
cdr3_length: 14
d_call: TRBD1
cdr3_nt: TGTGCCAGCAGTTTAGGGCAGGGGGCCCAGCCCCAGCATTTT
cdr3_aa: CASSLGQGAQPQHF

v_call: TRBV7-2
clone_size: -
j_call: TRBJ2-5
cdr3_length: 16
d_call: -
cdr3_nt: TGTGCCAGCAGCTTATACCTACCTTTGTACCAAGAGACCCAGTACTTC
cdr3_aa: CASSLYLPLYQETQYF

v_call: TRBV28
clone_size: -
j_call: TRBJ2-5
cdr3_length: 11
d_call: -
cdr3_nt: TGTGCCAGCAAAAATTTCGCGGCCCAGTACTTC
cdr3_aa: CASKNFAAQYF

v_call: TRBV7-9
clone_size: -
j_call: TRBJ2-3
cdr3_length: 16
d_call: -
cdr3_nt: TGTGCCAGCAGCTTACTAGCTAGCCCAGGCACAGATACGCAGTATTTT
cdr3_aa: CASSLLASPGTDTQYF